Sequencing of this T cell receptor (beta chain) was carried out in a study of T cell responses to AZD1222 COVID-19 vaccine (dated by TCRdb to about 2021). Some background on the complete study: TCR sequencing covered 233 trial participants: nearly 210 given two doses of AZD1222 and 26 given two doses of MenACWY control vaccine. Trial participants were enrolled by age into subgroups of 18-55, 56-69 and 70-plus years, and about 150, 27 and 61 TCR-sequenced participants, respectively, were included in these subgroups. General findings and caveats noted by the study authors: Epitopes outside the regions mutated in the B.1.351 and B.1.1.7 variants were reportedly recognized by nearly half of the unique spike-specific TCRs. Conclusions about previously exposed vaccinees are limited, since just 5 to 7 AZD1222 recipients were seropositive for SARS-CoV-2 at baseline. Most participants were white British and females outnumbered males, and the authors suggested that clonal diversity may have been underestimated. CD4 TCRs associated with the vaccine covered the entire spike protein, and the dominant responses were in regions 160-218 and 743-854. After two AZD1222 doses, spike-specific TCR breadth and depth were significantly higher than at day 0 and than in MenACWY recipients. The 56-69-year group was small, and its depth increase did not reach significance, likely because of low power. Because no samples from the day 14 peak response were available, repertoires could be characterized only after the peak T cell response.

CDR1 and CDR2 are read off the germline V gene as MNHEY and SVGAGI. The V and J ends are trimmed by 5 bases and 8 bases, leaving 12 bases between them. There are 13 amino acids in the CDR3, from cysteine to phenylalanine inclusive. Kept here is only the CDR3 DNA, which spans 39 bases and is read in frame from base 1. This clone was recorded only once. Which antigen it targets is not known. Qualities for individual bases were not recorded, and no much larger clone is one base off. The intended sense of this specimen's time point label: about 28 days (+/-7) after the second vaccine dose. Because spike-specific TCR depth and breadth did not differ between the two schedules, AZD1222 recipients who got a second dose at roughly 4 weeks were pooled with those who got a second dose at roughly 12 weeks. Samples from vaccinated people were obtained from the UK trials COV001 and COV002, which included a single-blind randomized controlled phase 2/3 trial of AZD1222 (ChAdOx1 nCoV-19) in healthy adults. For TCRbeta chain sequencing, PBMC samples from trial participants were taken at day 0 and at day 28 after the second dose.

The CDR3 regions of human TCRbeta chains were analyzed by immunosequencing. The study's processing was this. Repertoire TCRs were matched against a reference library of SARS-CoV-2-specific TCRs generated with the MIRA antigen-specificity platform. Breadth meant the fraction of unique TCRs that were SARS-CoV-2-associated, whereas depth meant the fraction of total T cells that were SARS-CoV-2-associated. Using the MIRA data, each spike-specific TCR was assigned both to the spike region to which the TCR was reactive and to a CD4 or CD8 class. Log10-transformed breadth and depth values were compared by one-way ANOVA with Sidak's multiple comparisons tests. TCRdb took this table from immuneACCESS and kept in-frame rearrangements with V and J called. Such tables lack part of the clones; where checked against another copy, unresolved V genes explain under half of the gap, and the rest is unexplained. V, J and clone size are taken as reported in that table, and D and trimming were inferred from the DNA itself. The sample table records about 60,000 clones; around three quarters of these occur just once. Of the sample, roughly 3.5% is held by the ten largest clones.

The chain is encoded by TRBV6-5 joined to TRBJ1-4, with the D gene uncertain. Sequences were derived from peripheral blood, sampled 28 days after the second AZD1222 dose. This TCR was sampled from an adult who received the AZD1222 COVID-19 vaccine. This receptor carries the CDR3 CASSRDVREKLFF. Here is the DNA: TGTGCCAGCAGTAGAGATGTCCGGGAAAAACTGTTTTTT.